Reported below is one T cell receptor (beta chain). Its antigen is not known. The junction shows a germline mismatch at one end, possibly a read error. Healthy donors had no documented immune events, such as infections, while sampled. The table came from immunoSEQ multiplex PCR; TCRdb's copy has only in-frame clones and leaves some out. The data show roughly 130,000 clones, with around 88% seen just once and 7.5% to 8.5% held by the top ten. This sample is drawn from a study of identifying expanded T cells in peripheral blood. Study results and caveats: Differentially abundant clones: around 1.2 between replicates, roughly 16 at roughly 15 days, roughly 18 at four. Variance in clone template counts between roughly 2-week samples significantly increased with total template count across all healthy donors.

This sequence originates from a person aged 18-69 years in good health. What was sequenced was blood.

This CDR3 reads CASSLARRLAGPAGVF. The CDR3, as DNA: TGTGCCAGCAGCTTAGCGCGCCGGCTAGCGGGACCGGCAGGGGTCTTC. The J gene is TRBJ2-1, the V gene TRBV7-8; the match to TRBD2 covers 9 bases. The CDR3 spans 16 residues. Germline assignment: CDR1 SGHVS and CDR2 FQNEAQ.